This TCR beta chain was profiled in a study of cytomegalovirus exposure and HLA in healthy donors. The study, taken as a whole, reports: Earlier analysis yielded a pattern in which most TCR beta V segments were productive about 90% or about 30% of the time. Later work associated around 18,000 TCR beta sequences with HLA alleles at 0.05 false discovery rate. Among donors in an Asian-associated ancestry cluster, a later analysis reportedly found fewer N-insertions than the roughly 700-donor mean.

The primer mix had 60 Vbeta and 13 Jbeta primers. Produced via immunoSEQ multiplex PCR; TCRdb's table is partial and in-frame only. The sample shows 140,000 to 150,000 clones, 65% to 85% of them seen only once. This clone has just a few counts. Its target is not known. The CDR3 sequence is 13 residues long. From germline, CDR1 is ENHRY and CDR2 SYGVKD. Between the trimmed V and J ends, which lost 6 bases and 5 bases, there was a span of 13 bases. J is TRBJ1-1 and V is TRBV10-3; D may be TRBD1 (6 bases). This sequence was found in a woman in her thirties or forties in good health and CMV-seropositive. Sequenced sample: PBMCs. The CDR3 DNA sequence: TGTGCCATCAGAGATTCAGGGGTGACTGAAGCTTTCTTT. Translating gives CAIRDSGVTEAFF.